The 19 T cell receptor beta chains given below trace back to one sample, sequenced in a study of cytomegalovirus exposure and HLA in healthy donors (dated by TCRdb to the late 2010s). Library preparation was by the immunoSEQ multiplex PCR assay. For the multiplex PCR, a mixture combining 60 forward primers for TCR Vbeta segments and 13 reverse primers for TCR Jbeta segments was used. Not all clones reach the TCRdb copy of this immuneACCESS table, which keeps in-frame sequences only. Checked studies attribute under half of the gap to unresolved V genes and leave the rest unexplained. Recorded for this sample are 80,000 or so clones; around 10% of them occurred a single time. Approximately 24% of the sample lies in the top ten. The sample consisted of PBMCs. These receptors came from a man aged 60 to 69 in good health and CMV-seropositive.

The CDR3 nucleotides read TGTGCCTGGAGAAGAACTAGCGGGAGCAATGAGCAGTTCTTC. Translation: CAWRRTSGSNEQFF. The chain has TRBV30 and TRBJ2-1, with 11 bases matching TRBD2. CDR3 size: 14 residues. V gave up 3 bases and J gave up 6 bases; unmatched junction bases: 4. Per the germline V gene, CDR1 is GTSNPN and CDR2 is SVGIG (reference sequence).

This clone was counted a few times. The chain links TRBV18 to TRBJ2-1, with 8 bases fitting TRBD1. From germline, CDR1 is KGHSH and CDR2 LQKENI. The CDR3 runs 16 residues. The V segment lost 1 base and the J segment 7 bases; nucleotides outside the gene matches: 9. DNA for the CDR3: TGTGCCAGCTCACCACTAGGAGGACAGGGCTCGAATGAGCAGTTCTTC. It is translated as CASSPLGGQGSNEQFF.

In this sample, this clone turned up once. The CDR3 loop is CATTRDRGLSPLHF. CDR3 in DNA: TGTGCCACAACTAGGGACAGGGGGCTTTCACCCCTCCACTTT. The chain links TRBV5-8 to TRBJ1-6; 12 bases fit TRBD1. This CDR3 is 14 amino acids long. Germline assignment: CDR1 SGHTS and CDR2 YDEGEE. V was pared by 9 bases and J by 9 bases, with 7 bases of the junction left unmatched.

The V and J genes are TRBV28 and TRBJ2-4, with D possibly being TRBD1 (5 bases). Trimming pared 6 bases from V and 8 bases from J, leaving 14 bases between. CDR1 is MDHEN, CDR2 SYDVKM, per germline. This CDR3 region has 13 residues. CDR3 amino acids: CASREDLGDIQYF. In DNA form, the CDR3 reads TGTGCCAGCAGGGAAGATTTAGGGGACATTCAGTACTTC.

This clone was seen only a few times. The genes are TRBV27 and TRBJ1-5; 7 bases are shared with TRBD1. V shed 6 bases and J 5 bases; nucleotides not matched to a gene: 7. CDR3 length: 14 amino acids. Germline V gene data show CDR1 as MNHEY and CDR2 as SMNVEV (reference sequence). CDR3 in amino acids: CASSRTGNYQPQHF. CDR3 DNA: TGTGCCAGCAGCCGGACAGGTAATTATCAGCCCCAGCATTTT.

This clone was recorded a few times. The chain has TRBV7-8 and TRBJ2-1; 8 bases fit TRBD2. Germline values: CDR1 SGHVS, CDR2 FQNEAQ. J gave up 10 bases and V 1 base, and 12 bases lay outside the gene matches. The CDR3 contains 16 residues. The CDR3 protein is CASSLGTSGDLREQFF. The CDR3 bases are TGTGCCAGCAGCTTAGGTACTAGCGGAGACCTCAGGGAGCAGTTCTTC.

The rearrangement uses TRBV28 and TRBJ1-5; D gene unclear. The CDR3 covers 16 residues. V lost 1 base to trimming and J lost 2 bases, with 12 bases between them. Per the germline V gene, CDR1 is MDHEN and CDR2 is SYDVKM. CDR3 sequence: CASSLFSGVGNQPQHF. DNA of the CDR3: TGTGCCAGCAGTTTATTTTCGGGAGTCGGCAATCAGCCCCAGCATTTT.

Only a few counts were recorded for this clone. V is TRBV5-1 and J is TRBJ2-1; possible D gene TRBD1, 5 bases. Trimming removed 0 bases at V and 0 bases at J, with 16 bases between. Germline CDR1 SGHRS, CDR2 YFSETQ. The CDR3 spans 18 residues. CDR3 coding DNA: TGCGCCAGCAGCTTGGCCGGGCAGGGTTCTTACTCCTACAATGAGCAGTTCTTC. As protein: CASSLAGQGSYSYNEQFF.

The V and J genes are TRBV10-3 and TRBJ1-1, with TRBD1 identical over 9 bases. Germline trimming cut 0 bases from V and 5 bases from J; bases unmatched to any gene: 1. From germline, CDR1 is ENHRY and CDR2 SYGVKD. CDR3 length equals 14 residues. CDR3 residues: CAISESTGGTEAFF. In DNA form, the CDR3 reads TGTGCCATCAGTGAGTCGACAGGGGGTACTGAAGCTTTCTTT.

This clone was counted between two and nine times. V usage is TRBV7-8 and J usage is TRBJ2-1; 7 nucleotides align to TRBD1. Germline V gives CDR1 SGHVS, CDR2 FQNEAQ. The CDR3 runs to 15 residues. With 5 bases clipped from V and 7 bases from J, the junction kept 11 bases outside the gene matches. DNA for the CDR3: TGTGCCAGCAGCCCCTCGGACAGGTTCAGGAATGAGCAGTTCTTC. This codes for CASSPSDRFRNEQFF.

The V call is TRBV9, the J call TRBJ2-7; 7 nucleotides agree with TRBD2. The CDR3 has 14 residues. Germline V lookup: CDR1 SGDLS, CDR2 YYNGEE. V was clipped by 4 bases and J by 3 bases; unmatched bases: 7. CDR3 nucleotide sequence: TGTGCCAGCAGCCCCCGGGACTATCTCTACGAGCAGTACTTC. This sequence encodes CASSPRDYLYEQYF.

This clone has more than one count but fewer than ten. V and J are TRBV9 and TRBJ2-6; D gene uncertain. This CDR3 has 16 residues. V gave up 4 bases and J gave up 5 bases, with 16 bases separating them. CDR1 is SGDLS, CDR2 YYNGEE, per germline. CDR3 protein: CASSTSSNGRANVLTF. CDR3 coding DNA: TGTGCCAGCAGCACGTCTTCAAATGGGCGGGCCAACGTCCTGACTTTC.

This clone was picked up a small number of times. For the CDR3, the DNA is TGTGCCAGCTCACCGGGGGAGGACTATGGCTACACCTTC. This encodes CASSPGEDYGYTF. The chain combines TRBV18 with TRBJ1-2; D may be TRBD1 (5 bases). The germline V and J ends were trimmed by 3 bases and 3 bases, with 8 bases remaining between them. Germline V gene lookup returns CDR1 KGHSH and CDR2 LQKENI. This CDR3 contains 13 residues.

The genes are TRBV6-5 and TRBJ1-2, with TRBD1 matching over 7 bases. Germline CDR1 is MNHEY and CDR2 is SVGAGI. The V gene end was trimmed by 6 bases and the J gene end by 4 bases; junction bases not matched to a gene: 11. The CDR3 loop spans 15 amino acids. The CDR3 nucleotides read TGTGCCAGCAGCCCAAGACAGGGACGGGCCTATGGCTACACCTTC. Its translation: CASSPRQGRAYGYTF.

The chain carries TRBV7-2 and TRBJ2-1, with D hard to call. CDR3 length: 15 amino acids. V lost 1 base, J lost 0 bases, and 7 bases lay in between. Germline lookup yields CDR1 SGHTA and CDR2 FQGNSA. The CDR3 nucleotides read TGTGCCAGCAGCTTAGACTCGAGCTCCTACAATGAGCAGTTCTTC. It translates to CASSLDSSSYNEQFF.

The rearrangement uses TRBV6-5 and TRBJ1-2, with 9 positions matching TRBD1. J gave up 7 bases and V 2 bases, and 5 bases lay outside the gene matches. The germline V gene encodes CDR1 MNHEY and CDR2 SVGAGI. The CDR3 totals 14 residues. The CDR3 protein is CASSYGTGRGGYTF. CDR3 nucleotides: TGTGCCAGCAGTTACGGGACAGGGAGGGGTGGCTACACCTTC.

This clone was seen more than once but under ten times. CDR3 in amino acids: CASSGSTGAHGYTF. CDR3 DNA sequence: TGTGCCAGCAGCGGCTCTACAGGGGCACACGGCTACACCTTC. The chain links TRBV9 to TRBJ1-2, with TRBD1 identical over 7 bases. CDR1 and CDR2 (germline): SGDLS, YYNGEE. V gave up 3 bases and J gave up 8 bases; unmatched junction bases: 10. This CDR3 has 14 amino acids.

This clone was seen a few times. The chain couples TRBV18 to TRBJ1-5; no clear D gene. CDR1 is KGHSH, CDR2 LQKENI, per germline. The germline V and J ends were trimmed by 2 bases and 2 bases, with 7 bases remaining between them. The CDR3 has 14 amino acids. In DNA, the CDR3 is TGTGCCAGCTCACCAGGGGAGGGCAATCAGCCCCAGCATTTT. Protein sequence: CASSPGEGNQPQHF.

CDR3 in amino acids: CASRRTGVTAGELFF. The CDR3 coding sequence is TGTGCCAGCAGGCGGACAGGGGTTACGGCCGGGGAGCTGTTTTTT. The rearrangement links TRBV28 to TRBJ2-2, with 9 bases that match TRBD1. The germline CDR1 and CDR2 sequences are MDHEN and SYDVKM. Trimming removed 6 bases from V and 6 bases from J; junction bases left unmatched: 8. The CDR3 covers 15 residues.